The T cell receptor beta chain under discussion was sequenced for a study of cytomegalovirus exposure and HLA in healthy donors. This CDR3 comprises 13 residues. Per the germline V gene, CDR1 is SGHTA and CDR2 is FQGNSA. The V end was cut by 5 bases, the J end by 5 bases, with 10 bases between. 13 Jbeta primers and 60 Vbeta primers were used for the PCR. Profiling relied on immunoSEQ multiplex PCR, and the TCRdb table lists in-frame clones only, not all of them. The repertoire includes about 180,000 clones, 65% to 85% of them detected once, and about 2.9% sits in the top ten. The receptor's source is a woman in her forties or fifties in good health and CMV-seropositive. V gene TRBV7-2 combines with J gene TRBJ1-5; D gene unclear. The sample was PBMCs. The CDR3 loop reads CASSIQAYQPQHF. The CDR3 DNA is TGTGCCAGCAGCATCCAAGCTTATCAGCCCCAGCATTTT.